This T cell receptor beta chain is from a study of Ad26.COV2.S vaccination and SARS-CoV-2 variants. As to this clone: One end of the junction fails to match germline, which may point to a read error.

Treatment here: around 19 received Ad26.COV2.S at low or high dose, single or two shots; 5 received placebo; per-sample allocation not given. Samples analyzed were those drawn on day 63 after the first vaccine or placebo injection. Produced via immunoSEQ multiplex PCR; TCRdb's table is partial and in-frame only. The data hold a few hundred thousand clones, with about 83% observed a single time. Source: peripheral blood, taken in a trial of Ad26.COV2.S vaccine versus placebo. This TCR derives from a person aged 18-65 years who received the Ad26.COV2.S COVID-19 vaccine or a placebo.

CDR3 amino acids: CASSLGPTEILYF. For the CDR3, the DNA is TGCGCCAGCAGCTTGGGCCCTACAGAAATTCTGTACTTC. This rearrangement joins TRBV5-1 to TRBJ2-4, with D unclear. The CDR3 has 13 amino acids. The V gene's germline CDR1 is SGHRS and CDR2 YFSETQ.